Listed here are 9 T cell receptor beta chains from one sample, sequenced in a study of vaccination and CD4 T cells after COVID-19. The treatment here: approximately 10-day PBMC culture with coronavirus spike peptide pools or control peptides (ViraFEST assay). Unexposed donor CD4+ T cells predated the COVID-19 pandemic, collected 2011-2018. The Oncomine TCR Beta short-read assay generated sequence data from the DNA of cultured CD4+ T cells. One entry per CDR3 protein, called by TCRdb with MiXCR from the PCR reads. The sample holds over 5,000 distinct CDR3 sequences; under 40% are singletons and the top ten take approximately 27%. These receptors lack a known antigen. Material for sequencing was CD4+ T cells from blood, cultured in vitro. The receptors originated from a human donor in good health.

This clonotype was counted a few times. The V gene is TRBV20-1, the J gene TRBJ1-3; unclear D gene. V gave up 7 bases and J gave up 0 bases, with 7 bases separating them. The CDR3 runs 12 residues. Germline V gene data show CDR1 as DFQATT and CDR2 as SNEGSKA (reference sequence). CDR3 protein: CSVQDSGNTIYF. In DNA, the CDR3 is TGCAGTGTTCAGGACTCTGGAAACACCATATATTTT.

This clonotype was found a few times. CDR3 DNA sequence: TGTGCCAGCAGCTTATCATTCGATCAGCCCCAGCATTTT. Protein: CASSLSFDQPQHF. This chain connects TRBV7-8 to TRBJ1-5, with unresolved D. With 2 bases removed from V and 5 bases from J, the gap between germline ends came to 7 bases. The CDR3 is 13 residues long. Germline lookup yields CDR1 SGHVS and CDR2 FQNEAQ.

The gene calls are TRBV20-1 and TRBJ1-2, with D maybe TRBD1 (6 bases). V was shortened by 2 bases and J by 4 bases, with 14 bases between the two germline ends. CDR1 and CDR2 from the germline V gene are DFQATT and SNEGSKA (reference sequence). The CDR3 contains 14 residues. This chain's CDR3 is CSARNPGQLYGYTF. The CDR3 DNA reads TGCAGTGCTAGAAACCCGGGACAACTCTATGGCTACACCTTC.

This clonotype has only a few counts. This chain uses TRBV7-3 with TRBJ1-6; D is unclear. This CDR3 has 13 residues. CDR1 and CDR2 (germline): SGHTA, FQGTGA. The V gene lost 0 bases and the J gene lost 7 bases, with 4 bases spanning the gap. The CDR3 loop is CASSLTPNSPLHF. As DNA, the CDR3 is TGTGCCAGCAGCTTAACTCCGAATTCACCCCTCCACTTT.

The chain carries TRBV15 and TRBJ1-2; 10 bases match TRBD1. The CDR3 has 15 amino acids. V lost 5 bases and J lost 3; bases outside the gene matches: 6. Germline values: CDR1 LNHNV, CDR2 YYDKDF (reference sequence). The CDR3 DNA reads as TGTGCCACCAGCCGATGGACAGGGGGTGACTATGGCTACACCTTC. It specifies CATSRWTGGDYGYTF.

The rearrangement uses TRBV20-1 and TRBJ1-4; D uncertain. The CDR3 covers 13 residues. Deletions cut 1 base from V and 3 bases from J, with 6 bases between. Germline V lookup: CDR1 DFQATT, CDR2 SNEGSKA (reference sequence). CDR3 sequence reads: CSARGVSNEKLFF. CDR3 coding DNA: TGCAGTGCTAGAGGGGTATCTAATGAAAAACTGTTTTTT.

This sequence joins TRBV6-2 or TRBV6-3 and TRBJ2-6, with 7 bases lining up with TRBD1. The CDR3 totals 16 residues. Germline V gives CDR1 MNHEY, CDR2 SVGEGT. V gave up 6 bases and J gave up 1 base; unmatched junction bases: 6. The CDR3 loop reads CASRESRGSGANVLTF. The CDR3 DNA reads as TGTGCCAGCAGGGAATCCAGGGGGTCTGGGGCCAACGTCCTGACTTTC.

In this sample, this clonotype turned up a few times. The rearrangement joins TRBV30 to TRBJ1-1; no firm D call. The germline V gene has CDR1 GTSNPN and CDR2 SVGIG (reference sequence). This CDR3 contains 12 residues. Between the trimmed V and J ends, which lost 0 bases and 7 bases, there was a span of 9 bases. The CDR3 reads CAWSVPGVEAFF. Written as DNA, the CDR3 is TGTGCCTGGAGTGTACCGGGCGTTGAAGCTTTCTTT.

The rearrangement joins TRBV20-1 to TRBJ2-3; D call uncertain. CDR1 and CDR2 from the germline V gene are DFQATT and SNEGSKA (reference sequence). The CDR3 spans 13 residues. The V gene lost 1 base and the J gene lost 4 bases, with 9 bases spanning the gap. CDR3: CSARVAASDTQYF. The CDR3 nucleotides are TGCAGTGCTAGAGTTGCTGCGTCAGATACGCAGTATTTT.